The rows below give T cell receptor beta chains drawn from one sample of a study of post-analysis software for immune sequencing data. TCRdb recomputed calls from the PCR reads with MiXCR, one row per CDR3 protein. The sample has about 770,000 distinct CDR3 sequences, approximately 44% seen once. Sequencing was done on a sample of blood. These receptors originate from a girl aged 10 to 17 with multiple sclerosis. Each CDR3 is given with its conserved first and last residue. The D gene is left open where the match is weak. Clone size is not always given. Where it is, it says once, few, many or a class for expanded clones.

d_gene,j_gene,v_gene,abundance,CDR3nt,CDR3aa
TRBD1,TRBJ2-3,TRBV5-6,few,TGTGCCAGCAGCTTGTGGGGACAGCATATTGGATATGCGCAGTATTTT,CASSLWGQHIGYAQYF
.,TRBJ2-7,TRBV5-1,once,TGCGCCAGCAGCTTGAGGACAGAAGATTACGAGCAGTACTTC,CASSLRTEDYEQYF
TRBD2,TRBJ2-3,TRBV6-1,once,TGTGCCAGCAGTGAAATGGGACTAGCGGGTACAGATACGCAGTATTTT,CASSEMGLAGTDTQYF
TRBD2,TRBJ2-7,TRBV29-1,few,TGCAGCGTTACTAGCGGGAGGGACTACGAGCAGTACTTC,CSVTSGRDYEQYF
.,TRBJ2-7,TRBV6-1,.,TGTGCCATTACGATGGCGAGAGCCTACGAGCAGTACTTC,CAITMARAYEQYF
TRBD1,TRBJ2-2,TRBV20-1,.,TGCAGTGCTAGACCCCGACAGGGGGCGGACACCGGGGAGCTGTTTTTT,CSARPRQGADTGELFF
.,TRBJ2-1,TRBV29-1,few,TGCAGCGTTGAACGGGACACCGAATGGAATGAGCAGTTCTTC,CSVERDTEWNEQFF
TRBD2,TRBJ2-3,TRBV6-1,.,TGTGCCAGCAGTGAAAGGAGAGGAGCGGGAGGGCCTAGAGATACGCAGTATTTT,CASSERRGAGGPRDTQYF
.,TRBJ1-2,TRBV11-1,.,TGTGCCAGCAGCCACATGTGGCCGTTTGGGGGCTACACCTTC,CASSHMWPFGGYTF
TRBD1,TRBJ2-7,TRBV12-3/TRBV12-4,few,TGTGCCAGCACCGGAACAGGGGGCGCTGGGGACGAGCAGTACTTC,CASTGTGGAGDEQYF
.,TRBJ1-5,TRBV27,.,TGTGCCAGCAGTTCCGGGAACAATCAGCCCCAGCATTTT,CASSSGNNQPQHF
.,TRBJ2-6,TRBV29-1,few,TGCAGCGTTGAAGATAGGATCTCTGGGGCCAACGTCCTGACTTTC,CSVEDRISGANVLTF
TRBD1,TRBJ2-5,TRBV6-5,.,TGTGCCAGCAGTTACCCCCCAGGACAGGGGGAAGAGACCCAGTACTTC,CASSYPPGQGEETQYF
.,TRBJ2-5,TRBV24-1,.,TGTGCCACCAGTGACCGGACAGCTAGCCAAGAGACCCAGTACTTC,CATSDRTASQETQYF
TRBD1,TRBJ1-1,TRBV11-2,.,TGTGCCAGCAGCTCTGACAGGGTCGCCGCTGAAGCTTTCTTT,CASSSDRVAAEAFF
.,TRBJ2-7,TRBV20-1,few,TGCAGTGCTAGTACGGACTCGCTAGCGACCTACGAGCAGTACTTC,CSASTDSLATYEQYF
.,TRBJ2-7,TRBV29-1,once,TGCAGCGTTGGTGAGGGAGCCTACGAGCAGTACTTC,CSVGEGAYEQYF
.,TRBJ1-4,TRBV5-6,few,TGTGCCAGCAGCCCTGACCCTGCTCCTAATGAAAAACTGTTTTTT,CASSPDPAPNEKLFF
TRBD2,TRBJ2-1,TRBV27,few,TGTGCCAGCAGTTTAGGGCTAGCGGCGTCCTACAATGAGCAGTTCTTC,CASSLGLAASYNEQFF
.,TRBJ2-1,TRBV6-5,few,TGTGCCAGCAGTTACGGGGGGACACCTACAAATGAGCAGTTCTTC,CASSYGGTPTNEQFF
TRBD1,TRBJ2-3,TRBV5-4,.,TGTGCCAGCAGCTTGGAAGGTGTCAGGGGGCCAGATACGCAGTATTTT,CASSLEGVRGPDTQYF
.,TRBJ2-7,TRBV20-1,.,TGCAGTACTTCTTCGACAGCACCGACCTACGAGCAGTACTTC,CSTSSTAPTYEQYF
TRBD1,TRBJ2-7,TRBV29-1,.,TGCAGCGTTGTCTCGACAGGGCGCTCCTACGAGCAGTACTTC,CSVVSTGRSYEQYF
.,TRBJ2-7,TRBV7-2,few,TGTGCCAGCAGCTTAGATAGTCAGGTTACCTACGAGCAGTACTTC,CASSLDSQVTYEQYF
.,TRBJ2-5,TRBV18,few,TGTGCCAGCTCACGGCAATCTCAGGAGACCCAGTACTTC,CASSRQSQETQYF
.,TRBJ2-5,TRBV20-1,.,TGCAGTGCCCTCCGCGGATTTATGGCGAGGTACCAAGAGACCCAGTACTTC,CSALRGFMARYQETQYF
.,TRBJ1-5,TRBV20-1,.,TGCAGTTCTGCGTTGGGACACCATAGCAATCAGCCCCAGCATTTT,CSSALGHHSNQPQHF
.,TRBJ1-6,TRBV19,.,TGTGCCAGTAGAGTCTTCGGGGAATCACCCCTCCACTTT,CASRVFGESPLHF
TRBD2,TRBJ2-1,TRBV7-2,.,TGTGCCAGCGGTTTCGGGACTAGCGGATACAATGAGCAGTTCTTC,CASGFGTSGYNEQFF
.,TRBJ1-6,TRBV28,few,TGTGCCAGCAATAACGGGTTCAATAATTCACCCCTCCACTTT,CASNNGFNNSPLHF
.,TRBJ2-2,TRBV12-3/TRBV12-4,few,TGTGCCAGCAGTCCAGACGGAGGCGTCACCGGGGAGCTGTTTTTT,CASSPDGGVTGELFF
.,TRBJ1-1,TRBV29-1,.,TGCAGCGGGGACCTCCCGATGGGGGAGGACACTGAAGCTTTCTTT,CSGDLPMGEDTEAFF
.,TRBJ1-1,TRBV20-1,.,TGCAGTGCCCAATACCAGGGGCTAGGTAATGAAGCTTTCTTT,CSAQYQGLGNEAFF
.,TRBJ2-5,TRBV12-3/TRBV12-4,.,TGTGCCAGCACCCGGCTCCGTGAGGAGACCCAGTACTTC,CASTRLREETQYF
TRBD1,TRBJ2-7,TRBV4-3,.,TGCGCCAGCAGCCAAGATCATCCGATGAATCCCCGGGACAGCAATGAGCAGTACTTC,CASSQDHPMNPRDSNEQYF
.,TRBJ2-7,TRBV12-3/TRBV12-4,few,TGTGCCAGCAGTTTCGCGGTTGACTCCTACGAGCAGTACTTC,CASSFAVDSYEQYF
.,TRBJ2-3,TRBV10-3,.,TGTGCCATCAGTGAGTCGGGGGGATCGGTAGATACGCAGTATTTT,CAISESGGSVDTQYF
.,TRBJ2-5,TRBV29-1,few,TGCAGCGTTGAAGATGGCCGAGAGCAGTACTTC,CSVEDGREQYF
.,TRBJ2-7,TRBV29-1,.,TGCAGCGTTTTCAGATCCCCCTACGAGCAGTACTTC,CSVFRSPYEQYF
.,TRBJ1-5,TRBV20-1,few,TGCAGTGCTAGAGATGGCGGGGGGCGAATTAGCAATCAGCCCCAGCATTTT,CSARDGGGRISNQPQHF
.,TRBJ1-1,TRBV18,.,TGTGCCAGCTCAGCCCCGGGGAACACTGAAGCTTTCTTT,CASSAPGNTEAFF
TRBD1,TRBJ1-2,TRBV12-3/TRBV12-4,.,TGTGCCAGCAGCCGTATTACTAATCCGGGACAGGGGGCCTATGGCTACACCTTC,CASSRITNPGQGAYGYTF
TRBD2,TRBJ2-1,TRBV7-2,once,TGTGCCAGCAGCACAATTAGCGGGAGGGACAATGAGCAGTTCTTC,CASSTISGRDNEQFF
.,TRBJ2-4,TRBV20-1,.,TGCAGTGCTAGTCAGACTCTAGCCAAAAACATTCAGTACTTC,CSASQTLAKNIQYF
.,TRBJ2-5,TRBV12-3/TRBV12-4,.,TGTGCCAGCACCTACCTGGTGGGTTCGGGACAAGAGACCCAGTACTTC,CASTYLVGSGQETQYF
TRBD1,TRBJ1-1,TRBV19,.,TGTGCCAGTATCAGGGGGCGAGGGGAAGCTTTCTTT,CASIRGRGEAFF
.,TRBJ1-6,TRBV5-1,.,TGCGCCAGCAGCTTGGACAACCCGAGCTCCTATAATTCACCCCTCCACTTT,CASSLDNPSSYNSPLHF
.,TRBJ2-7,TRBV4-1,few,TGCGCCAGCAGCCAAGATCCGGGAACCTTCTACGAGCAGTACTTC,CASSQDPGTFYEQYF
TRBD2,TRBJ2-7,TRBV6-1,.,TGTGCCAGCAGTGCAGATAATCCGGGACTAGCCTACGAGCAGTACTTC,CASSADNPGLAYEQYF
TRBD1,TRBJ1-4,TRBV29-1,.,TGCAGCGCGGTCAGGGGGCTTGATGAAAAACTGTTTTTT,CSAVRGLDEKLFF
.,TRBJ2-1,TRBV6-6,.,TGTGCCAGCAGTTACGCGTCCCCCATCGATGAGCAGTTCTTC,CASSYASPIDEQFF
TRBD2,TRBJ2-4,TRBV6-2/TRBV6-3,.,TGTGCCAGCTCGAGGGGCGGGAGTGTTGAAAACATTCAGTACTTC,CASSRGGSVENIQYF
.,TRBJ1-2,TRBV5-5,.,TGTGCCAGCATCGCCTCAGGGGTTGGCTATGGCTACACCTTC,CASIASGVGYGYTF
.,TRBJ2-3,TRBV6-1,once,TGTGCCAGCAACCACCGCGGGATTGCAGCCATGAGCACAGATACGCAGTATTTT,CASNHRGIAAMSTDTQYF